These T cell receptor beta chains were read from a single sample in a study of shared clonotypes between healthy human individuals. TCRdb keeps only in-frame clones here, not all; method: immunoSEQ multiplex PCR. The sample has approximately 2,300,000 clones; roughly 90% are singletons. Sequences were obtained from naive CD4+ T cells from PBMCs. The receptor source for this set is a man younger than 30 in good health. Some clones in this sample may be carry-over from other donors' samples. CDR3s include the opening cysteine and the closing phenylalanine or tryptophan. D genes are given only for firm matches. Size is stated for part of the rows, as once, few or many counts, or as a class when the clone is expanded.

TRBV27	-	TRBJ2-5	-	CASSLIQEETQYF	TGTGCCAGCAGCCTGATACAGGAAGAGACCCAGTACTTC
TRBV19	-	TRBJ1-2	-	CASSSVGAGTYGYTF	TGTGCCAGTAGCTCTGTCGGGGCAGGGACATATGGCTACACCTTC
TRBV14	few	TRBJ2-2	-	CASSQVYRGGELFF	TGTGCCAGCAGCCAAGTGTATCGGGGTGGGGAGCTGTTTTTT
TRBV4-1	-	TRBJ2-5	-	CASSQVMVVKETQYF	TGCGCCAGCAGCCAAGTTATGGTAGTGAAAGAGACCCAGTACTTC
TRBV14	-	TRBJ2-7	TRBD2	CASSPRTSGSYEQYF	TGTGCCAGCAGCCCTCGGACTAGCGGGAGTTACGAGCAGTACTTC
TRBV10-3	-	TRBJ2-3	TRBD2	CAISDLAGGTDTQYF	TGTGCCATCAGTGATCTGGCGGGAGGGACAGATACGCAGTATTTT
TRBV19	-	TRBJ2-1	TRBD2	CASSIAVAGVTYNEQFF	TGTGCCAGTAGTATAGCCGTAGCGGGAGTGACCTACAATGAGCAGTTCTTC
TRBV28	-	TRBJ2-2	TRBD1	CASSFRDRGRELFF	TGTGCCAGCAGCTTCCGGGACAGGGGTAGGGAGCTGTTTTTT
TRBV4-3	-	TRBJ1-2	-	CASSQLSGQMYGYTF	TGCGCCAGCAGCCAATTATCCGGACAGATGTACGGCTACACCTTC
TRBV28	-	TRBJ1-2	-	CASSTGGAWRYGYTF	TGTGCCAGCAGTACTGGAGGAGCCTGGCGCTATGGCTACACCTTC
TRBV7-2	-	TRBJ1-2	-	CASSLEAGDYGYTF	TGTGCCAGCAGCTTAGAGGCAGGCGACTATGGCTACACCTTC
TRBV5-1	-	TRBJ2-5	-	CASSLTSILETQYF	TGCGCCAGCAGCTTGACTAGTATTTTGGAGACCCAGTACTTC
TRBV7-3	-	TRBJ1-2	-	CASAPDSNYGYTF	TGTGCCAGCGCGCCCGACAGTAACTATGGCTACACCTTC
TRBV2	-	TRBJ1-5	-	CASSEALQWQGYQPQHF	TGTGCCAGCAGTGAAGCGCTTCAGTGGCAGGGGTATCAGCCCCAGCATTTT
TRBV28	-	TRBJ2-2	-	CASSLGEGELFF	TGTGCCAGCAGTTTGGGAGAAGGGGAGCTGTTTTTT
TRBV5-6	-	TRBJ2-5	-	CASSSARGGKTQYF	TGTGCCAGCAGCTCCGCGAGGGGCGGTAAGACCCAGTACTTC
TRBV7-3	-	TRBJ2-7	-	CASSLTGTTEQYF	TGTGCCAGCAGCTTAACGGGGACCACCGAGCAGTACTTC
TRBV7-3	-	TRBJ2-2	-	CASSWSPRTGELFF	TGTGCCAGCAGCTGGAGCCCTCGGACCGGGGAGCTGTTTTTT
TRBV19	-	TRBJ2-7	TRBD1	CASSRRAGGSYEQYF	TGTGCCAGTAGCCGAAGGGCAGGGGGCTCCTACGAGCAGTACTTC
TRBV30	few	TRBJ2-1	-	CAWSVFGGTGNNEQFF	TGTGCCTGGAGTGTATTTGGCGGGACTGGGAACAATGAGCAGTTCTTC
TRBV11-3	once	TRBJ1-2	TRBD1	CASSHRDSGVNGYTF	TGTGCCAGCAGCCACCGGGACAGCGGCGTGAATGGCTACACCTTC
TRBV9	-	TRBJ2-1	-	CASSKSDRDLRNEQFF	TGTGCCAGCAGCAAGTCAGATAGGGACCTAAGGAATGAGCAGTTCTTC
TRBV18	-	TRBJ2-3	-	CASSPSSTDTQYF	TGTGCCAGCTCACCATCTAGCACAGATACGCAGTATTTT
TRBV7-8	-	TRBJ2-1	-	CASSLNGFYNEQFF	TGTGCCAGCAGCTTAAACGGGTTCTACAATGAGCAGTTCTTC
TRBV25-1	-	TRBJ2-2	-	CASDRGTNTGELFF	TGTGCCAGCGATCGTGGAACGAACACCGGGGAGCTGTTTTTT
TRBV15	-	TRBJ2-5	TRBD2	CATSTPGLALQETQYF	TGTGCCACCAGCACGCCGGGACTAGCGCTTCAAGAGACCCAGTACTTC
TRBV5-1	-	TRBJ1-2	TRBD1	CASSLQGPDGYTF	TGCGCCAGCAGCTTACAGGGGCCTGATGGCTACACCTTC
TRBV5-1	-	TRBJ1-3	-	CASSGMGSSGNTIYF	TGCGCCAGCAGCGGGATGGGCAGCTCTGGAAACACCATATATTTT
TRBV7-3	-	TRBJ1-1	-	CASSLRATVENTEAFF	TGTGCCAGCAGCTTAAGGGCGACAGTGGAGAACACTGAAGCTTTCTTT
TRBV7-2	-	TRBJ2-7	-	CASSFRRESYEQYF	TGTGCCAGCAGCTTCCGGAGGGAGTCCTACGAGCAGTACTTC
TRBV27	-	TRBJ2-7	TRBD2	CASSLPPLAGDYEQYF	TGTGCCAGCAGTTTGCCACCACTAGCGGGAGACTACGAGCAGTACTTC
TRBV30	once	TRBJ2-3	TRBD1	CAWNPGQGGVTQYF	TGTGCCTGGAATCCGGGACAGGGAGGTGTTACGCAGTATTTT
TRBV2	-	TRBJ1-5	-	CASSEADQPQHF	TGTGCCAGCAGTGAAGCGGATCAGCCCCAGCATTTT
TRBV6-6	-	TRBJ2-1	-	CASTQRFLNEQFF	TGTGCCAGCACTCAGCGGTTCCTCAATGAGCAGTTCTTC
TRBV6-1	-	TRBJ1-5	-	CASTSETNKRQPQHF	TGTGCCAGCACGTCCGAGACGAACAAAAGGCAGCCCCAGCATTTT
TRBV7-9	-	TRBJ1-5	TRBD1	CASSSLQGADQPQHF	TGTGCCAGCAGCTCCTTACAGGGGGCCGATCAGCCCCAGCATTTT
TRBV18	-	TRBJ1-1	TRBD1	CASSQDRPAEAFF	TGTGCCAGCTCACAGGACAGGCCGGCTGAAGCTTTCTTT
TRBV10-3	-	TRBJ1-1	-	CAISVGPERTEAFF	TGTGCCATCAGTGTCGGCCCAGAGAGGACTGAAGCTTTCTTT
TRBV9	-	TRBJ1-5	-	CASSVGWGGNQPQHF	TGTGCCAGCAGCGTAGGTTGGGGAGGCAATCAGCCCCAGCATTTT
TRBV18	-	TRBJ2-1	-	CASSPFRELYNEQFF	TGTGCCAGCTCACCTTTCCGGGAGCTCTACAATGAGCAGTTCTTC
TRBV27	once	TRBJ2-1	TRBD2	CASSSVRTSGIGAYNEQFF	TGTGCCAGCAGTTCAGTGAGGACTAGCGGGATAGGGGCCTACAATGAGCAGTTCTTC
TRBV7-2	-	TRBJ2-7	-	CASSLRRQGLNEQYF	TGTGCCAGCAGCTTAAGGAGGCAGGGCTTGAACGAGCAGTACTTC
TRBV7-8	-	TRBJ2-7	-	CASSISRQEAYEQYF	TGTGCCAGCAGCATTAGCCGACAGGAGGCTTACGAGCAGTACTTC
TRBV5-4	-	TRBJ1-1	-	CASSLTGTMNTEAFF	TGTGCCAGCAGCTTGACAGGGACGATGAACACTGAAGCTTTCTTT
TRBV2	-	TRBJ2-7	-	CASSRGRYEQYF	TGTGCCAGCAGTAGGGGAAGGTACGAGCAGTACTTC
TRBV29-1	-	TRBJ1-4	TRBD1	CSGRVGTEEKLFF	TGCAGCGGTCGAGTGGGGACAGAGGAAAAACTGTTTTTT
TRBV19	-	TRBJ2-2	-	CASSTAPGVNTGELFF	TGTGCCAGTAGTACGGCTCCAGGGGTGAACACCGGGGAGCTGTTTTTT
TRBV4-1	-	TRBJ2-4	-	CASSQIVRTSTLLLAKNIQYF	TGCGCCAGCAGCCAAATTGTCCGGACATCCACTCTTCTTCTAGCCAAAAACATTCAGTACTTC